These 20 T cell receptor beta chains were sequenced from one sample in a study of blood T cell repertoires in COVID-19. Some clones are missing from TCRdb's copy, which holds only in-frame ones; the method was immunoSEQ multiplex PCR. The top ten hold around 1.4% of the sample, which has about 170,000 clones, approximately 90% seen once. The sequencing sample was made of peripheral blood. The receptors originated from a woman aged 45-59 years with acute or convalescent COVID-19.

V is TRBV5-1 and J is TRBJ2-1; D is unresolved. CDR1 is SGHRS, CDR2 YFSETQ, per germline. V lost 0 bases and J lost 8, with 9 bases in between. The CDR3 is 13 amino acids. The CDR3 DNA follows: TGCGCCAGCAGCTTGGGCCTAGTTGATGAGCAGTTCTTC. Encoded protein: CASSLGLVDEQFF. Together with reference TRBV5-1 and TRBJ2-1, the CDR3 gives the full variable domain: KAGVTQTPRYLIKTRGQQVTLSCSPISGHRSVSWYQQTPGQGLQFLFEYFSETQRNKGNFPGRFSGRQFSNSRSEMNVSTLELGDSALYLCASSLGLVDEQFFGPGTRLTVL.

A single count supports this clone. The chain couples TRBV4-1 to TRBJ1-1; 8 bases fit TRBD1. The ends lost 5 bases at V and 0 bases at J; junction bases unmatched: 5. The CDR3 is 15 residues long. The germline V gene has CDR1 MGHRA and CDR2 YSYEKL. The CDR3 spells CASSFRQGMNTEAFF. CDR3 nucleotides: TGCGCCAGCAGCTTCCGACAGGGGATGAACACTGAAGCTTTCTTT.

J is TRBJ1-2 and V is TRBV19; D is perhaps TRBD1 (6 bases). Germline lookup yields CDR1 LNHDA and CDR2 SQIVND (reference sequence). The CDR3 has 13 amino acids. Trimming cost V 4 bases and J 5 bases, with 11 bases left between them. Here the CDR3 reads CASSTGTRYGYTF. In nucleotides, the CDR3 is TGTGCCAGTAGTACCGGGACAAGATATGGCTACACCTTC. Drawing the rest from reference TRBV19 and TRBJ1-2, the complete variable domain is DGGITQSPKYLFRKEGQNVTLSCEQNLNHDAMYWYRQDPGQGLRLIYYSQIVNDFQKGDIAEGYSVSREKKESFPLTVTSAQKNPTAFYLCASSTGTRYGYTFGSGTRLTVV.

This CDR3 is CASSLGDRTYEQYF. CDR3 DNA sequence: TGTGCCAGCAGTTTAGGGGACAGAACCTACGAGCAGTACTTC. This chain connects TRBV27 to TRBJ2-7; 7 nucleotides agree with TRBD1. Germline loops: CDR1 MNHEY, CDR2 SMNVEV (reference sequence). This CDR3 spans 14 amino acids. The ends lost 2 bases at V and 2 bases at J; junction bases unmatched: 3.

The V and J genes are TRBV29-1 and TRBJ1-1, with 9 bases that match TRBD1. J lost 1 base, V lost 7 bases, and 4 bases had no gene match. CDR1 and CDR2 from the germline V gene are SQVTM and ANQGSEA. The CDR3 loop spans 13 amino acids. CDR3 loop: CSAGTGQNTEAFF. In DNA form, the CDR3 reads TGCAGCGCCGGGACAGGGCAGAACACTGAAGCTTTCTTT.

CDR3 loop: CASSRDRGNIQYF. The CDR3 DNA reads TGTGCCAGTAGCCGGGACAGGGGAAACATTCAGTACTTC. This sequence joins TRBV19 and TRBJ2-4; TRBD1 matches 10 bases. Trimming removed 6 bases from V and 6 bases from J; junction bases left unmatched: 2. The CDR3 spans 13 residues. Germline loops: CDR1 LNHDA, CDR2 SQIVND (reference sequence).

The V and J genes are TRBV27 and TRBJ2-6; 11 bases map to TRBD1. V lost 6 bases and J lost 0; bases outside the gene matches: 1. CDR3 size: 16 residues. Germline V lookup: CDR1 MNHEY, CDR2 SMNVEV (reference sequence). In DNA form, the CDR3 reads TGTGCCAGCAGGGGACAGGGGGGCTCTGGGGCCAACGTCCTGACTTTC. Encoded protein: CASRGQGGSGANVLTF.

This chain links TRBV24-1 with TRBJ2-1; D may be TRBD1 (6 bases). The CDR3 spans 13 residues. Germline-derived CDR1 and CDR2 are KGHDR and SFDVKD. Trimming shortened V by 9 bases and J by 2 bases, and 10 bases separated the two germline ends. CDR3 in DNA: TGTGCCACCCAAGGGGGACCCTACAATGAGCAGTTCTTC. This gives the protein CATQGGPYNEQFF.

The J gene is TRBJ2-7, the V gene TRBV5-6, with D possibly being TRBD1 (5 bases). V lost 3 bases, J lost 4 bases, and 8 bases lay in between. In germline, CDR1 is SGHDT, CDR2 YYEEEE. This CDR3 comprises 12 residues. CDR3 sequence reads: CASSSRVYEQYF. In nucleotides, the CDR3 is TGTGCCAGCAGCTCCAGGGTTTACGAGCAGTACTTC.

This clone was picked up one time. This sequence joins TRBV30 and TRBJ1-1; no clear D gene. From germline, CDR1 is GTSNPN and CDR2 SVGIG (reference sequence). The V and J ends lost 2 bases and 0 bases respectively, with 13 bases between them. The CDR3 runs 15 residues. As DNA, the CDR3 is TGTGCCTGGAGTAGTTACAGTGTCTTGAACACTGAAGCTTTCTTT. Protein: CAWSSYSVLNTEAFF. The variable domain in full, completed from reference TRBV30 and TRBJ1-1, reads SQTIHQWPATLVQPVGSPLSLECTVEGTSNPNLYWYRQAAGRGLQLLFYSVGIGQISSEVPQNLSASRPQDRQFILSSKKLLLSDSGFYLCAWSSYSVLNTEAFFGQGTRLTVV.

This chain uses TRBV24-1 with TRBJ1-2, with TRBD1 as a possible D gene (5 bases). CDR1 and CDR2 from the germline V gene are KGHDR and SFDVKD. The CDR3 totals 14 residues. Trimming cost V 1 base and J 2 bases, with 7 bases left between them. The CDR3: CATSDFRQNYGYTF. The CDR3 DNA reads as TGTGCCACCAGTGATTTCCGACAGAACTATGGCTACACCTTC.

This clone was seen once. In the same sample, other DNA sequences code for this CDR3. The chain has TRBV5-1 and TRBJ2-5, with 7 bases matching TRBD2. The CDR3 sequence is 15 residues long. Per germline, CDR1 SGHRS and CDR2 YFSETQ. J was trimmed by 1 base and V by 3 bases; bases with no gene match: 6. The CDR3: CASSYRGDSQETQYF. The CDR3 DNA reads TGCGCCAGCAGCTATCGGGGGGACTCCCAAGAGACCCAGTACTTC.

This clone was counted a few times. The V and J genes are TRBV5-6 and TRBJ1-2; the D gene is possibly TRBD1 (6 bases). V was cut by 5 bases and J by 3 bases, with 14 bases left in between. The CDR3 has 14 residues. Germline CDR1 reads SGHDT; CDR2 reads YYEEEE. The CDR3 here is CASRGQTRDYGYTF. The CDR3 region has the DNA TGTGCCAGCAGGGGACAAACCCGCGACTATGGCTACACCTTC.

The V call is TRBV3-1 (or the pseudogene TRBV3-2), the J call TRBJ1-1; D call uncertain. The length of the CDR3 is 13 residues. Looked up from germline, CDR1 is LGHDT and CDR2 is YNNKEL (reference sequence). With 4 bases removed from V and 1 base from J, the gap between germline ends came to 7 bases. This CDR3 is CASSLGANTEAFF. The CDR3 coding sequence is TGTGCCAGCAGCCTGGGAGCGAACACTGAAGCTTTCTTT.

The chain employs TRBV18 and TRBJ1-2, with TRBD1 matching over 12 bases. The CDR3 runs to 15 residues. The V and J ends lost 5 bases and 5 bases, in that order; junction bases with no gene match: 6. Germline V gene lookup returns CDR1 KGHSH and CDR2 LQKENI. CDR3 DNA sequence: TGTGCCAGCTCATCCCGGGACAGGGGGCAATATGGCTACACCTTC. Protein sequence: CASSSRDRGQYGYTF.

This chain uses TRBV6-4 with TRBJ1-2; D uncertain. CDR3 length: 14 amino acids. V lost 6 bases and J lost 0, with 11 bases in between. Germline V lookup: CDR1 MRHNA, CDR2 SNTAGT. The CDR3 DNA reads as TGTGCCAGCAGGAGAGGAGGGTCTAACTATGGCTACACCTTC. Protein: CASRRGGSNYGYTF.

This sequence joins TRBV5-1 and TRBJ1-3; possible D gene TRBD1, 6 bases. This CDR3 has 14 residues. Germline CDR1 and CDR2: SGHRS and YFSETQ. Trimming took 0 bases from V and 8 from J, leaving 12 bases between them. The DNA of the CDR3 is TGCGCCAGCAGCTTGGAAGGGGGTATGGACACCATATATTTT. Residues: CASSLEGGMDTIYF.

The chain carries TRBV19 and TRBJ1-2, with 9 bases matching TRBD1. The CDR3 covers 13 residues. CDR1 LNHDA and CDR2 SQIVND come from the germline V gene (reference sequence). V trimming: 6 bases; J trimming: 4 bases; junction bases outside the gene matches: 3. DNA for the CDR3: TGTGCCAGTAGGGGACAGGGATCCTATGGCTACACCTTC. Translated: CASRGQGSYGYTF.

The chain links TRBV9 to TRBJ1-4, with 7 bases that match TRBD1. Trimming removed 4 bases from V and 0 bases from J; junction bases left unmatched: 6. Germline V gene data show CDR1 as SGDLS and CDR2 as YYNGEE. The CDR3 is 16 residues long. This CDR3 reads CASSPGQYSTNEKLFF. CDR3 coding DNA: TGTGCCAGCAGCCCGGGACAGTACTCAACTAATGAAAAACTGTTTTTT.

The gene calls are TRBV5-5 and TRBJ2-7; 10 nucleotides agree with TRBD2. Germline CDR1 and CDR2: SGHKS and YYEKEE (reference sequence). This CDR3 spans 16 amino acids. V lost 1 base to trimming and J lost 5 bases; unmatched junction nucleotides: 9. CDR3: CASSLSLAGDLNEQYF. The CDR3 coding sequence is TGTGCCAGCAGCTTGAGCCTAGCGGGAGATCTGAACGAGCAGTACTTC.